The 23 T cell receptor beta chains reported below all come from one sample, sequenced in a study of cytomegalovirus exposure and HLA in healthy donors. Researchers ran the PCR with 60 Vbeta and 13 Jbeta primers. Assay used: immunoSEQ multiplex PCR; TCRdb lists only in-frame clones, some missing. The table shows about 160,000 clones, with roughly 85% occurring only once. Sequencing used PBMCs. These receptors all come from a man between 35 and 55 years old in good health and CMV-seronegative.

The chain recombines TRBV2 with TRBJ2-7; TRBD2 matches 8 bases. Germline-derived CDR1 and CDR2 are SNHLY and FYNNEI. This CDR3 is built from 14 residues. V trimming: 4 bases; J trimming: 3 bases; junction bases outside the gene matches: 5. CDR3 sequence: CASSAAGVLYEQYF. CDR3 coding DNA: TGTGCCAGCAGTGCAGCGGGAGTCCTCTACGAGCAGTACTTC.

The V gene is TRBV14, the J gene TRBJ1-2; D unclear. Trimming removed 0 bases from V and 0 bases from J, with 8 bases in between. The CDR3 sequence is 15 residues long. Germline CDR1 is SGHDN and CDR2 is FVKESK. The CDR3 loop is CASSQDLQSNYGYTF. In DNA form, the CDR3 reads TGTGCCAGCAGCCAAGATCTACAGTCTAACTATGGCTACACCTTC.

This clone has just one count. The chain recombines TRBV7-9 with TRBJ1-2; 8 positions agree with TRBD1. CDR1 and CDR2 from the germline V gene are SEHNR and FQNEAQ (reference sequence). This CDR3 has 15 residues. After removal of 1 base from V and 14 bases from J, the junction contained 15 bases not matched to a gene. The CDR3 spells CASSLGAGGARMKTF. DNA for the CDR3: TGTGCCAGCAGCTTAGGGGCAGGGGGCGCCAGGATGAAGACCTTC.

The chain carries TRBV28 and TRBJ1-4; unclear D gene. The CDR3 sequence is 11 residues long. V shed 10 bases and J shed 3 bases, with 6 bases lying between them. Germline V CDR1 and CDR2: MDHEN, SYDVKM. CDR3 residues: CATQSNEKLFF. In nucleotides, the CDR3 is TGTGCCACCCAGTCTAATGAAAAACTGTTTTTT.

The chain couples TRBV19 to TRBJ2-5; the match to TRBD2 covers 7 bases. Germline loops: CDR1 LNHDA, CDR2 SQIVND (reference sequence). The CDR3 sequence is 14 residues long. Losses at the gene ends were 6 bases for V and 5 bases for J; bases not matched to a gene: 9. CDR3 DNA: TGTGCCAGTAGCCGGACTAGAAAGTGGGAGACCCAGTACTTC. It yields the protein CASSRTRKWETQYF. Full variable domain (missing parts from reference TRBV19 and TRBJ2-5): DGGITQSPKYLFRKEGQNVTLSCEQNLNHDAMYWYRQDPGQGLRLIYYSQIVNDFQKGDIAEGYSVSREKKESFPLTVTSAQKNPTAFYLCASSRTRKWETQYFGPGTRLLVL.

V is TRBV5-1 and J is TRBJ2-6; tentative D call: TRBD1 (6 bases). The CDR3 runs 14 residues. The V gene lost 7 bases and the J gene lost 4 bases, with 12 bases spanning the gap. Germline loops: CDR1 SGHRS, CDR2 YFSETQ. CDR3 residues: CASGKGDGANVLTF. CDR3 in DNA: TGCGCCAGCGGAAAGGGGGACGGGGCCAACGTCCTGACTTTC.

V is TRBV29-1 and J is TRBJ2-1; D is unresolved. V lost 4 bases and J 6 bases, leaving 10 bases between the germline ends. The CDR3 loop spans 12 amino acids. The germline V gene has CDR1 SQVTM and CDR2 ANQGSEA. The CDR3 nucleotides read TGCAGCGTTGTTCTAGGCAGCAATGAGCAGTTCTTC. This translates into CSVVLGSNEQFF.

The V call is TRBV5-6, the J call TRBJ2-7; 11 positions match TRBD1. V gave up 2 bases and J gave up 3 bases; unmatched junction bases: 4. This CDR3 has 15 residues. Germline V gene lookup returns CDR1 SGHDT and CDR2 YYEEEE. The CDR3, as DNA: TGTGCCAGCAGCTTAACGGGACAGGGGGTCTACGAGCAGTACTTC. This codes for CASSLTGQGVYEQYF.

This clone has only one observation. The chain has TRBV28 and TRBJ2-7; 12 bases are a match to TRBD2. V lost 6 bases, J lost 2 bases, and 5 bases stayed unmatched. The CDR3 consists of 15 residues. From germline, CDR1 is MDHEN and CDR2 SYDVKM. CDR3 region: CASSLSSGRAYEQYF. The CDR3 DNA follows: TGTGCCAGCAGCCTCTCTAGCGGGAGGGCCTACGAGCAGTACTTC.

CDR3 protein: CASREAGDYYEQYF. The DNA of the CDR3 is TGTGCCAGCAGAGAAGCGGGAGATTACTACGAGCAGTACTTC. The V gene is TRBV6-5, the J gene TRBJ2-7; 8 nucleotides align to TRBD2. This CDR3 comprises 14 residues. V shed 6 bases, J shed 3 bases, and the junction held 7 bases outside the gene matches. Germline-derived CDR1 and CDR2 are MNHEY and SVGAGI.

The CDR3 nucleotides read TGCGCCAGCAGCAGAAATAGACCAGGGGGCGTTTTCTCGAACACCGGGGAGCTGTTTTTT. Its protein is CASSRNRPGGVFSNTGELFF. This chain connects TRBV5-1 to TRBJ2-2, with 8 bases fitting TRBD1. The trim removed 4 bases at V and 0 bases at J, leaving 17 bases unmatched. The germline V gene has CDR1 SGHRS and CDR2 YFSETQ. The length of the CDR3 is 20 residues.

This rearrangement joins TRBV6-5 to TRBJ2-3, with 8 bases matching TRBD2. With V trimmed by 0 bases and J by 1 base, 0 bases remained unmatched. The CDR3 extends over 15 amino acids. Germline V gene data show CDR1 as MNHEY and CDR2 as SVGAGI. The CDR3 DNA reads as TGTGCCAGCAGTTACTCGACTAGCGGCACAGATACGCAGTATTTT. Translation: CASSYSTSGTDTQYF.

CDR3 residues: CSVEVSRSPVLVTQYF. The CDR3 region has the DNA TGCAGCGTTGAAGTGTCTCGAAGTCCAGTGTTGGTGACCCAGTACTTC. The chain joins TRBV29-1 to TRBJ2-5; D is undetermined. CDR1 is SQVTM, CDR2 ANQGSEA, per germline. With 1 base removed from V and 7 bases from J, the gap between germline ends came to 22 bases. This CDR3 is built from 16 residues.

V gene TRBV7-8 combines with J gene TRBJ2-7; 12 bases match TRBD1. V trimming: 3 bases; J trimming: 11 bases; junction bases outside the gene matches: 8. Germline V gene sequence: CDR1 SGHVS, CDR2 FQNEAQ. The CDR3 spans 14 residues. The CDR3 reads CASSLGTGGSREYF. The CDR3 DNA reads as TGTGCCAGCAGCTTGGGGACAGGGGGCTCAAGGGAGTACTTC.

Only a few counts were recorded for this clone. This rearrangement joins TRBV6-5 to TRBJ2-1; 9 nucleotides agree with TRBD2. Germline values: CDR1 MNHEY, CDR2 SVGAGI. V shed 5 bases, J shed 8 bases, and the junction held 7 bases outside the gene matches. This CDR3 region has 14 residues. The CDR3 here is CASSDLAGFHEQFF. The DNA of the CDR3 is TGTGCCAGCAGTGATCTAGCGGGATTCCATGAGCAGTTCTTC.

CDR3 loop: CASSSYRGITDTQYF. In nucleotides, the CDR3 is TGTGCCAGCAGTTCCTACAGGGGTATCACAGATACGCAGTATTTT. The rearrangement uses TRBV28 and TRBJ2-3; 7 nucleotides align to TRBD1. This CDR3 has 15 amino acids. The V segment lost 4 bases and the J segment 2 bases; nucleotides outside the gene matches: 6. Germline CDR1 reads MDHEN; CDR2 reads SYDVKM.

The chain combines TRBV14 with TRBJ2-1, with D perhaps TRBD2 (5 bases). Trimming took 1 base from V and 8 from J, leaving 21 bases between them. CDR3 length: 17 residues. Germline V gives CDR1 SGHDN, CDR2 FVKESK. Here the CDR3 DNA reads TGTGCCAGCAGCCAAGTTTCGACTATTCGAGGTTTGGATGAGCAGTTCTTC. Protein: CASSQVSTIRGLDEQFF.

The genes are TRBV5-1 and TRBJ2-2; weak D call: TRBD2 (6 bases). The V end lost 7 bases, the J end lost 2 bases, and 12 bases lay between the germline ends. The CDR3 sequence is 14 residues long. Germline CDR1 and CDR2: SGHRS and YFSETQ. CDR3 DNA: TGCGCCAGCCGGGAGACTAGAAACACCGGGGAGCTGTTTTTT. It specifies CASRETRNTGELFF.

The J gene is TRBJ2-1, the V gene TRBV7-9; weak D call: TRBD2 (6 bases). Deletions cut 5 bases from V and 5 bases from J, with 13 bases between. The CDR3 runs to 14 residues. Germline CDR1 and CDR2: SEHNR and FQNEAQ (reference sequence). CDR3 bases: TGTGCCAGCAGCCGCCGGGGGAGCCACAATGAGCAGTTCTTC. Its translation is CASSRRGSHNEQFF.

This clone was found once. The rearrangement links TRBV6-7 to TRBJ2-7, with TRBD1 matching 8 bases. TRBV6-7 is classed as an ORF, of uncertain function. The CDR3 is made up of 17 amino acids. After removal of 2 bases from V and 4 bases from J, the junction contained 13 bases not matched to a gene. The DNA of the CDR3 is TGTGCCAGCAGTTACCCGGACCGGGACAGGTTAGGGTACGAGCAGTACTTC. Its translation: CASSYPDRDRLGYEQYF.

The J gene is TRBJ1-2, the V gene TRBV7-9; D is unclear. Germline V lookup: CDR1 SEHNR, CDR2 FQNEAQ (reference sequence). The V gene lost 5 bases and the J gene lost 5 bases, with 15 bases spanning the gap. This CDR3 has 14 amino acids. CDR3 sequence: CASSPGTNWYGYTF. In nucleotides, the CDR3 is TGTGCCAGCAGCCCGGGAACAAATTGGTATGGCTACACCTTC.

The rearrangement joins TRBV18 to TRBJ2-1, with 8 bases matching TRBD1. Per germline, CDR1 KGHSH and CDR2 LQKENI. V lost 6 bases to trimming and J lost 3 bases; unmatched junction nucleotides: 16. The CDR3 consists of 18 residues. The CDR3 sequence: CASSQGAPGGAHYNEQFF. The CDR3 DNA reads as TGTGCCAGCTCCCAGGGGGCGCCTGGTGGGGCCCACTACAATGAGCAGTTCTTC.

The chain recombines TRBV7-2 with TRBJ1-2, with TRBD1 matching 10 bases. The length of the CDR3 is 16 residues. Trimming cost V 5 bases and J 0 bases; bases outside gene matches: 6. Germline lookup yields CDR1 SGHTA and CDR2 FQGNSA. This chain's CDR3 is CASSGAGTGANYGYTF. DNA for the CDR3: TGTGCCAGCAGCGGCGCTGGGACAGGGGCTAACTATGGCTACACCTTC. Together with reference TRBV7-2 and TRBJ1-2, the CDR3 gives the full variable domain: GAGVSQSPSNKVTEKGKDVELRCDPISGHTALYWYRQSLGQGLEFLIYFQGNSAPDKSGLPSDRFSAERTGGSVSTLTIQRTQQEDSAVYLCASSGAGTGANYGYTFGSGTRLTVV.